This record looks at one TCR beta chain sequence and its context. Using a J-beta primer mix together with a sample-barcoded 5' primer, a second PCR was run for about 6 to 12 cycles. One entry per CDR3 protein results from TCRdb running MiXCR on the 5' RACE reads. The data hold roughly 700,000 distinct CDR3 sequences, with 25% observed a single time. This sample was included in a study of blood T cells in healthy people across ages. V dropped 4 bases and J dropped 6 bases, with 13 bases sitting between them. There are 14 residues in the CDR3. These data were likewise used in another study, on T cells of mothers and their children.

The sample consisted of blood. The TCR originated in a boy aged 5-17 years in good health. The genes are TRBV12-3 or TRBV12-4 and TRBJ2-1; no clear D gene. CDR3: CASSSATEPNEQFF. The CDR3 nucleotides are TGTGCCAGCAGTTCCGCGACTGAGCCCAATGAGCAGTTCTTC.